This entry concerns a single T cell receptor (beta chain). This clonotype was counted only a few times. The specificity of this receptor is unknown. Base quality data are lacking; no much larger clone is found one base away. Receptor libraries were prepared by 5' RACE. TCRdb shows the sequencer as Illumina HiSeq 2000. A universal primer binding site was introduced by template switching, and a unique molecular identifier was present in the final cDNA, enabling accurate counting of TCR cDNA molecules. Specific primers in the conserved constant-segment region were used to synthesize first-strand cDNA for the TCR alpha and beta chains. Each cDNA library was double barcoded, with a SMART-Mk sample barcode plus Illumina barcodes, to control for contamination. TruSeq adapter sequences along with Illumina sample barcodes were introduced in two successive PCR steps. Sequencing of the TCR alpha and beta cDNA libraries was done on the Illumina HiSeq platform using custom primers. In the original analysis: Raw reads were processed with MiGEC to extract unique molecular identifiers, and MiXCR was used to determine CDR3 positions. For each individual, recombination models were inferred using an EM algorithm with the repgenHMM and IGoR tools. Shared clonotype analysis was performed with the tcR package in R, normalizing sharing by the product of cloneset sizes. Out-of-frame nonproductive sequences were analyzed to study raw recombination free of thymic and clonal selection effects. Using fastp trimming at Q25 and MiXCR clonotype assembly, TCRdb reanalyzed the public sequencing data and kept in-frame beta chains. CDR3 protein duplicates are merged, each entry listing the most common genes and DNA. For this entry, the V and J calls and clone size follow TCRdb and not the study's own pipeline. A total of 200,000 to 250,000 distinct CDR3 sequences appear in this sample, approximately 12% of them only once. The ten largest clones add up to approximately 4% of the sample.

Via the germline V gene, CDR1 is LGHNA and CDR2 YSLEER. The CDR3, cysteine through phenylalanine, is 17 amino acids long. Only the CDR3 portion is preserved as DNA: 51 bases, with reading frame beginning at the first base. From V the trimming removes 0 bases and from J it removes 6 bases, while the gene matches leave 9 bases of the junction unaccounted for. Every donor in the study was a healthy Caucasian. The twin cohort comprised three pairs of female monozygotic twins, all aged roughly 18 to 29 years. Miltenyi CD45RO+ enrichment and human naive T-cell isolation kits were used to isolate memory (CD45RO+) and naive T cells from PBMC. These data belong to a study of identical twins (TCRdb year 2016). At the level of the whole study: To test whether fetal clonotypes persist, this study deep-sequenced TCR alpha and beta repertoires from monozygotic twins, from unrelated adults of various ages, and from cord blood. To rule out contamination, replicate twin experiments were performed at different times with different library preparation protocols.

Study-wide findings and limitations: Invariant T cells such as MAIT and iNKT could partly confound zero-insertion analyses, though diverse VJ usage argued against this for most clonotypes. A weaker excess of twin sharing was found in beta out-of-frame sequences because the signal-to-noise ratio was lowered by fewer shared sequences. Compared with coincidental sharing between unrelated individuals, out-of-frame TCR alpha sequences shared between twins showed an excess of sequences with low generation probability. Abundant cord blood beta clonotypes carried fewer insertions; young adult naive repertoires showed a weaker similar trend, while memory repertoires showed none. Because the same donors could not be followed over many years, the conclusions depended on cross-sectional statistical analysis. In monozygotic twins, out-of-frame TCR alpha sharing was systematically underestimated by recombination models, although the models agreed with sharing between unrelated individuals.

These data were also filed under a second study, of yellow fever vaccine responses in identical twins. As described in the second report: The authors reported that the T cell response to vaccination in identical twins appeared partly convergent and partly personalized. In the study, vaccine-responding T cell clones were precisely tracked in identical twins.

The source is a young woman in good health. Recombination joined TRBV4-3 with TRBJ2-1; 9 of the junction bases match TRBD2. Material for sequencing was memory (CD45RO+) T cells sorted from blood. The cell subset or site label here, explained by the study, means: CD45RO+ enriched T cells. The sequenced DNA is TGCGCCAGCAGCCAAGACTCCCTGGCGGGAGGGCCCAATGAGCAGTTCTTC. It specifies CASSQDSLAGGPNEQFF.